These 15 T cell receptor beta chains originate from one sample sequenced in a study of T cell responses to AZD1222 COVID-19 vaccine. The protocol was immunoSEQ multiplex PCR, while the TCRdb copy is restricted to in-frame clones and leaves out a portion. The repertoire holds 150,000 or so clones, with more than 75% as singletons. The specimen comprised peripheral blood, sampled on day 0 of AZD1222 vaccination. These receptors were taken from an adult in good health.

For the CDR3, the DNA is TGTGCCAGCAGCCAAAATAGACCGTCGTTAGGCTCTGGAAACACCATATATTTT. It translates to CASSQNRPSLGSGNTIYF. The chain uses TRBV3-1 (or the pseudogene TRBV3-2) and TRBJ1-3, with D unclear. The CDR3 runs to 18 residues. Between the trimmed V and J ends, which lost 2 bases and 0 bases, there was a span of 17 bases. Germline lookup yields CDR1 LGHDT and CDR2 YNNKEL (reference sequence).

This sequence joins TRBV9 and TRBJ2-5, with no clear D. V was cut by 2 bases and J by 1 base, with 6 bases left in between. CDR1 and CDR2 from the germline V gene are SGDLS and YYNGEE. The CDR3 consists of 13 residues. CDR3 loop: CASSVLAQETQYF. For the CDR3, the DNA is TGTGCCAGCAGCGTTCTGGCCCAAGAGACCCAGTACTTC.

This clone was recorded once. The chain carries TRBV7-9 and TRBJ1-2; D is unresolved. Germline V gene lookup returns CDR1 SEHNR and CDR2 FQNEAQ (reference sequence). V gave up 5 bases and J gave up 6 bases, with 4 bases separating them. The CDR3 spans 10 residues. The CDR3 loop reads CASSPDGYTF. In DNA form, the CDR3 reads TGTGCCAGCAGCCCCGATGGCTACACCTTC.

This clone was counted once. The rearrangement links TRBV7-8 to TRBJ1-1; D not resolved. V dropped 5 bases and J dropped 8 bases, with 15 bases sitting between them. Germline CDR1 reads SGHVS; CDR2 reads FQNEAQ. The CDR3 is 13 residues long. The DNA for the CDR3 is TGTGCCAGCAGCCCCGTGTTTGGGTTCGAAGCTTTCTTT. The encoded protein is CASSPVFGFEAFF.

The V and J genes are TRBV7-2 and TRBJ2-1; D possibly corresponds to TRBD2 (7 bases). Deletions cut 5 bases from V and 0 bases from J, with 20 bases between. Germline lookup yields CDR1 SGHTA and CDR2 FQGNSA. The CDR3 contains 18 residues. CDR3 residues: CASSALGAGGSSYNEQFF. The CDR3 nucleotides are TGTGCCAGCAGCGCCTTGGGGGCCGGCGGGAGCTCCTACAATGAGCAGTTCTTC.

This clone was observed once. The V gene is TRBV5-1, the J gene TRBJ1-2; D possibly corresponds to TRBD1 (5 bases). CDR1 SGHRS and CDR2 YFSETQ come from the germline V gene. V gave up 3 bases and J gave up 5 bases, with 14 bases separating them. CDR3 length: 14 amino acids. CDR3 region: CASSSGPQGYGYTF. Written as DNA, the CDR3 is TGCGCCAGCAGCTCGGGCCCGCAGGGATATGGCTACACCTTC.

V usage is TRBV7-3 and J usage is TRBJ1-6; D is unclear. Deletions cut 4 bases from V and 6 bases from J, with 7 bases between. The germline V gene encodes CDR1 SGHTA and CDR2 FQGTGA. This CDR3 region has 13 residues. The CDR3 DNA sequence: TGTGCCAGCAGCTCCAATCGTAATTCACCCCTCCACTTT. It is translated as CASSSNRNSPLHF.

The J gene is TRBJ1-5, the V gene TRBV6-2 or TRBV6-3; perhaps TRBD1 as D (6 bases). Between the trimmed V and J ends, which lost 2 bases and 2 bases, there was a span of 10 bases. CDR1 is MNHEY and CDR2 is SVGEGT in the germline V gene. The CDR3 has 15 amino acids. This chain's CDR3 is CASSYGSGGNQPQHF. DNA for the CDR3: TGTGCCAGCAGTTACGGTTCAGGGGGCAATCAGCCCCAGCATTTT.

The genes are TRBV6-4 and TRBJ2-1; D is uncertain. This CDR3 has 13 amino acids. Germline loops: CDR1 MRHNA, CDR2 SNTAGT. Deletions cut 2 bases from V and 1 base from J, with 3 bases between. CDR3 residues: CASSDGSYNEQFF. The DNA for the CDR3 is TGTGCCAGCAGTGACGGGTCCTACAATGAGCAGTTCTTC.

The chain employs TRBV14 and TRBJ1-1; D is ambiguous. The CDR3 has 13 residues. Germline V gene sequence: CDR1 SGHDN, CDR2 FVKESK. V was cut by 1 base and J by 12 bases, with 15 bases left in between. The DNA of the CDR3 is TGTGCCAGCAGCCAAGTGTTTAGGTACTCCCCTTTCTTT. It translates to CASSQVFRYSPFF.

This chain links TRBV4-1 with TRBJ2-2; TRBD1 might be the D (7 bases). The V gene lost 0 bases and the J gene lost 5 bases, with 22 bases spanning the gap. This CDR3 spans 19 amino acids. Germline CDR1 MGHRA, CDR2 YSYEKL. The DNA of the CDR3 is TGCGCCAGCAGCCAAGACCGGAGGGGGCAGGGGGTCTCAACCGGGGAGCTGTTTTTT. Translated: CASSQDRRGQGVSTGELFF.

V is TRBV7-8 and J is TRBJ2-7; D gene unclear. The CDR3 runs 13 residues. Trimming removed 1 base from V and 5 bases from J, with 9 bases in between. Germline assignment: CDR1 SGHVS and CDR2 FQNEAQ. Written as DNA, the CDR3 is TGTGCCAGCAGCTTAGAAGGAATTCACGAGCAGTACTTC. This encodes CASSLEGIHEQYF.

The chain's CDR3 is CASSIGNEQFF. CDR3 nucleotide sequence: TGTGCCAGCTCCATAGGGAATGAGCAGTTCTTC. J is TRBJ2-1 and V is TRBV28; D gene unclear. The V end lost 8 bases, the J end lost 7 bases, and 9 bases lay between the germline ends. Germline lookup yields CDR1 MDHEN and CDR2 SYDVKM. The CDR3 is 11 amino acids.

The chain carries TRBV29-1 and TRBJ1-5; D perhaps matches TRBD1 (6 bases). Germline V gene sequence: CDR1 SQVTM, CDR2 ANQGSEA. The CDR3 has 13 amino acids. Trimming stripped 4 bases from V and 5 bases from J, with 12 bases between. For the CDR3, the DNA is TGCAGCGTTGGGAATTACAGGGATCAGCCCCAGCATTTT. This translates into CSVGNYRDQPQHF.

The chain uses TRBV19 and TRBJ1-6; 8 bases align to TRBD1. The CDR3 has 12 amino acids. Germline CDR1 is LNHDA and CDR2 is SQIVND (reference sequence). After removal of 10 bases from V and 7 bases from J, the junction contained 3 bases not matched to a gene. The CDR3 sequence: CATRQGNSPLHF. The CDR3 nucleotides are TGTGCCACCAGACAGGGGAATTCACCCCTCCACTTT.